This T cell receptor beta chain was documented in a study of T cell repertoires in cytomegalovirus infection. Study summary: Indicated by public TCR beta signatures were CMV infection and matching HLA type.

Using its own MiXCR run on the reads, TCRdb lists one record per CDR3 protein. The sample has some 700,000 distinct CDR3 sequences; around 30% are singletons. The study, taken as a whole, reports: CMV-specific TCR beta clonotypes restricted by HLA-C were the ones dominating the ex vivo response. The cumulative frequency of public TCR beta families identified carriers of CMV plus the relevant HLA.

With 6 bases removed from V and 5 bases from J, the gap between germline ends came to 13 bases. The germline gives CDR1 SGHVS, CDR2 FNYEAQ. The CDR3 loop spans 13 amino acids. In its sample, this clonotype was seen a few times. Its antigen is as yet unknown. The rearrangement uses TRBV7-6 and TRBJ1-1; D not resolved. The sequencing here drew on cultured PBMCs, taken from culture after CMV antigen stimulation. This TCR derives from a human donor in good health (CMV status not recorded). Some clones in this sample may be carry-over from other donors' samples. The CDR3 nucleotides are TGTGCCAGCAGTGCATCAGTAGGGACTGAAGCTTTCTTT. Its translation: CASSASVGTEAFF. Together with reference TRBV7-6 and TRBJ1-1, the CDR3 gives the full variable domain: GAGVSQSPRYKVTKRGQDVALRCDPISGHVSLYWYRQALGQGPEFLTYFNYEAQQDKSGLPNDRFSAERPEGSISTLTIQRTEQRDSAMYRCASSASVGTEAFFGQGTRLTVV.